The T cell receptor (beta chain) under discussion was sequenced for a study of blood T cell repertoires in COVID-19. Only in-frame clones appear in the TCRdb table, and some are missing; sequencing was by immunoSEQ multiplex PCR. The table has about 100,000 clones, just over 90% seen once. The CDR3 consists of 14 residues. CDR1 and CDR2 (germline): SEHNR, FQNEAQ (reference sequence). V lost 0 bases, J lost 7 bases, and 12 bases lay in between. This sequence was found in a man in his forties or fifties with active COVID-19. V usage is TRBV7-9 and J usage is TRBJ1-1, with D hard to call. Sequenced sample: peripheral blood. CDR3 protein: CASSLAHRQDEAFF. The DNA for the CDR3 is TGTGCCAGCAGCTTAGCCCATAGGCAGGATGAAGCTTTCTTT.